The clone carrying this TCR beta chain appeared once. The data derive from a study of blood T cell repertoires in COVID-19. Study summary: Acute-phase and convalescent COVID-19 samples originated in the United States, Italy and Spain. T cells, B-cell-depleted T cells, or PBMCs provided the cDNA or gDNA that served as material.

Germline CDR1 MRHNA, CDR2 SNTAGT. The CDR3 loop spans 15 amino acids. V lost 0 bases and J lost 1, with 6 bases in between. Here immunoSEQ multiplex PCR was the method, and the copy in TCRdb shows in-frame clones only, minus some. Of under 200,000 clones in the sample, roughly 87% are singletons; the top ten hold around 4%. The V call is TRBV6-4, the J call TRBJ2-2; D might be TRBD2 (6 bases). The material sequenced was peripheral blood. This sequence was found in a woman in her sixties or seventies who had recovered from COVID-19. The DNA of the CDR3 is TGTGCCAGCAGTGACTCCGGGGGGAACACCGGGGAGCTGTTTTTT. Encoded protein: CASSDSGGNTGELFF.